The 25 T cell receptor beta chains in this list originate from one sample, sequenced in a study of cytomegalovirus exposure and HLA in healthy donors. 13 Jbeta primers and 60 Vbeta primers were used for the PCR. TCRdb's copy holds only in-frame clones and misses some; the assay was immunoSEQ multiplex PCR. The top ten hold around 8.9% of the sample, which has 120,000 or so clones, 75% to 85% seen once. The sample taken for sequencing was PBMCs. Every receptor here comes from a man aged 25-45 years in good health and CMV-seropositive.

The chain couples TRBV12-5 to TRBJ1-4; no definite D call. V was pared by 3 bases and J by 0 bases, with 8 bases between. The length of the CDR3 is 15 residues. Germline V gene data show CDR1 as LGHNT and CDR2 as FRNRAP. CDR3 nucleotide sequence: TGTGCTAGTGGTTTCCGAGGCGCAACTAATGAAAAACTGTTTTTT. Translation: CASGFRGATNEKLFF.

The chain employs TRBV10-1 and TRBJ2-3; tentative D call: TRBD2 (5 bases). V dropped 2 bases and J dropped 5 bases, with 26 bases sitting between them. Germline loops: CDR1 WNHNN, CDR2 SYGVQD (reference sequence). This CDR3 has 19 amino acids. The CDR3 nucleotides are TGCGCCAGCAGTGAGCGACGGCTCCGGGAAACTCCCAGAGGAGATACGCAGTATTTT. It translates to CASSERRLRETPRGDTQYF.

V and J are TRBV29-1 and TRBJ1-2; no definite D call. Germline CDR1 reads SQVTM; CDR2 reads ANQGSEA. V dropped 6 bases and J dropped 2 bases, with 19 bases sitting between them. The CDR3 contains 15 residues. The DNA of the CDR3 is TGCAGCGTGCGGTCGGGGTATTTTTTCAACTATGGCTACACCTTC. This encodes CSVRSGYFFNYGYTF. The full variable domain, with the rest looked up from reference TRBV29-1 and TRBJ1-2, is SAVISQKPSRDICQRGTSLTIQCQVDSQVTMMFWYRQQPGQSLTLIATANQGSEATYESGFVIDKFPISRPNLTFSTLTVSNMSPEDSSIYLCSVRSGYFFNYGYTFGSGTRLTVV.

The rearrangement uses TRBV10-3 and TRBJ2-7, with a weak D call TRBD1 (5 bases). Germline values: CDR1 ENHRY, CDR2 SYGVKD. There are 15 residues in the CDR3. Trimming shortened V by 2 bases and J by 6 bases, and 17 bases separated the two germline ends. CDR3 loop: CAISELAGLTTEQYF. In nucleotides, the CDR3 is TGTGCCATCAGTGAGCTGGCAGGGTTAACCACCGAGCAGTACTTC.

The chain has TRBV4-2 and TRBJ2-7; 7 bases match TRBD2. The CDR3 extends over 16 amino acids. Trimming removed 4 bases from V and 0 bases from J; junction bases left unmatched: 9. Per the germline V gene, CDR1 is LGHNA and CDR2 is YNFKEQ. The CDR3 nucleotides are TGTGCCAGCAGCCGCCGGAGCGGGGAGAGCTCCTACGAGCAGTACTTC. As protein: CASSRRSGESSYEQYF.

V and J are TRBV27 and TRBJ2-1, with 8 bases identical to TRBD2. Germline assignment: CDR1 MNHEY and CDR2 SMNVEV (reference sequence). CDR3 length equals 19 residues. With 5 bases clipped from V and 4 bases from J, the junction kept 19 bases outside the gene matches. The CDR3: CASSHSSLIRGGSYNEQFF. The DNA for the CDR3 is TGTGCCAGCAGTCATAGTTCCCTGATACGGGGGGGGTCTTACAATGAGCAGTTCTTC.

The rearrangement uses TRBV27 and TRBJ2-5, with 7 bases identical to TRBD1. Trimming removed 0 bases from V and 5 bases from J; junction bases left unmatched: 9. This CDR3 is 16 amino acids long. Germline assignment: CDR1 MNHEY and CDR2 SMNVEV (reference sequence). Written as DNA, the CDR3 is TGTGCCAGCAGTTTATCGTTCAGGGGGAGAGTGGAGACCCAGTACTTC. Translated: CASSLSFRGRVETQYF.

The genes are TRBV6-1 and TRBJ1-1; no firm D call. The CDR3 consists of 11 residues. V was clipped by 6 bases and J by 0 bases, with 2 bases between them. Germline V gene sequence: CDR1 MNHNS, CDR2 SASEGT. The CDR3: CASSVNTEAFF. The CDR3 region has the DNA TGTGCCAGCAGCGTGAACACTGAAGCTTTCTTT.

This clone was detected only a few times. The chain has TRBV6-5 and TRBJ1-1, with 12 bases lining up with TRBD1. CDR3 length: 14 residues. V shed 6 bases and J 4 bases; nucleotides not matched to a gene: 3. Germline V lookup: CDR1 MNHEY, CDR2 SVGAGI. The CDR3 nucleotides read TGTGCCAGCAGGGGGGACAGGGGGCTCACTGAAGCTTTCTTT. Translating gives CASRGDRGLTEAFF.

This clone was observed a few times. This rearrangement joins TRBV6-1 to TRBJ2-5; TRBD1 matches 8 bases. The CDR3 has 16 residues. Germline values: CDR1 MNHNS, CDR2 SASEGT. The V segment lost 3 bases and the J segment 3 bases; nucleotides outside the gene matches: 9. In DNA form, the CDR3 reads TGTGCCAGCAGTGATGGTATCTCGACAGGGGAAGAGACCCAGTACTTC. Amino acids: CASSDGISTGEETQYF.

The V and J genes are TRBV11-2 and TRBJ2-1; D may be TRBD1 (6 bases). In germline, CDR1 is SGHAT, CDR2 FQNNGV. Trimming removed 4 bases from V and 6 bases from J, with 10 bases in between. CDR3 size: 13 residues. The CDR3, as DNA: TGTGCCAGCAGCTACTGGGACACCAATGAGCAGTTCTTC. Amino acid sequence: CASSYWDTNEQFF.

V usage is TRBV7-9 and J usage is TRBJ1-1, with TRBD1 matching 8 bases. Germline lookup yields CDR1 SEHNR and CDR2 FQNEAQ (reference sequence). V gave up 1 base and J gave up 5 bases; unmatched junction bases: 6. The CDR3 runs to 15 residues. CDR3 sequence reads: CASSLVTGGNTEAFF. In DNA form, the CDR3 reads TGTGCCAGCAGCTTAGTAACAGGGGGGAATACTGAAGCTTTCTTT. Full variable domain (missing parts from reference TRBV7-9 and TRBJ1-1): DTGVSQNPRHKITKRGQNVTFRCDPISEHNRLYWYRQTLGQGPEFLTYFQNEAQLEKSRLLSDRFSAERPKGSFSTLEIQRTEQGDSAMYLCASSLVTGGNTEAFFGQGTRLTVV.

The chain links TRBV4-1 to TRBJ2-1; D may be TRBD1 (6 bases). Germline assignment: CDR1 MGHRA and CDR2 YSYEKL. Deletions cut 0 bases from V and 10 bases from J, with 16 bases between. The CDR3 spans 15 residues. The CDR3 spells CASSQEATRGPEQFF. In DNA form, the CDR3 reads TGCGCCAGCAGCCAAGAGGCGACCAGGGGCCCCGAGCAGTTCTTC.

The CDR3 spells CASSPARGANTGELFF. In DNA form, the CDR3 reads TGTGCCAGCAGCCCAGCGCGGGGGGCGAACACCGGGGAGCTGTTTTTT. This chain joins TRBV7-6 and TRBJ2-2, with 8 bases lining up with TRBD2. The CDR3 length is 16 residues. Germline trimming cut 5 bases from V and 0 bases from J; bases unmatched to any gene: 5. In germline, CDR1 is SGHVS, CDR2 FNYEAQ.

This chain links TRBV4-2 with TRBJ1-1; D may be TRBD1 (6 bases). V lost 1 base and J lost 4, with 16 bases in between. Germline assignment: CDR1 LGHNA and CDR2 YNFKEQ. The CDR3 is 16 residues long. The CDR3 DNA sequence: TGTGCCAGCAGCCAAGTTCTTGGACAGCAGGGCACTGAAGCTTTCTTT. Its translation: CASSQVLGQQGTEAFF.

CDR3 in DNA: TGTGCCAGCAGCCAACAACCGGGACAGAGATACGAGCAGTACTTC. It encodes CASSQQPGQRYEQYF. The chain is built from TRBV14 and TRBJ2-7, with 7 positions matching TRBD1. Trimming at V came to 2 bases and at J to 4 bases, leaving 8 bases not matched to a gene. Germline V CDR1 and CDR2: SGHDN, FVKESK. This CDR3 spans 15 amino acids.

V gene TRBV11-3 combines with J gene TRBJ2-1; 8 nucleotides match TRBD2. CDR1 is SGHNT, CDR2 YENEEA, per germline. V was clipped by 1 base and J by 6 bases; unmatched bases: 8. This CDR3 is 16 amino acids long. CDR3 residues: CASSLVGTRFVNEQFF. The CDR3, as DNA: TGTGCCAGCAGCTTAGTCGGGACTAGATTTGTCAATGAGCAGTTCTTC. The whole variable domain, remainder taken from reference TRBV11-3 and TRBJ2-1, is EAGVVQSPRYKIIEKKQPVAFWCNPISGHNTLYWYLQNLGQGPELLIRYENEEAVDDSQLPKDRFSAERLKGVDSTLKIQPAELGDSAVYLCASSLVGTRFVNEQFFGPGTRLTVL.

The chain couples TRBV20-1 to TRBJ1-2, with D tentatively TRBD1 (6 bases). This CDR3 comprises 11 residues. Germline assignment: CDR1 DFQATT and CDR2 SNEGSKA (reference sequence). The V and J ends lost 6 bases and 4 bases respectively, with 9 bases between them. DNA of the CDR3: TGCAGTGCGGTAGGGGGCTATGGCTACACCTTC. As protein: CSAVGGYGYTF.

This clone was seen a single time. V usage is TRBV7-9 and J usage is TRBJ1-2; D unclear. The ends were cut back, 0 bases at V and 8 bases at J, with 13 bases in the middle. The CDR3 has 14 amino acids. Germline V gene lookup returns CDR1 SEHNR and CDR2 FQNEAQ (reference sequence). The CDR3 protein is CASSLAPQAGGYTF. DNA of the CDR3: TGTGCCAGCAGCTTAGCTCCCCAGGCGGGAGGCTACACCTTC. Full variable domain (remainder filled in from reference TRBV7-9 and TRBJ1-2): DTGVSQNPRHKITKRGQNVTFRCDPISEHNRLYWYRQTLGQGPEFLTYFQNEAQLEKSRLLSDRFSAERPKGSFSTLEIQRTEQGDSAMYLCASSLAPQAGGYTFGSGTRLTVV.

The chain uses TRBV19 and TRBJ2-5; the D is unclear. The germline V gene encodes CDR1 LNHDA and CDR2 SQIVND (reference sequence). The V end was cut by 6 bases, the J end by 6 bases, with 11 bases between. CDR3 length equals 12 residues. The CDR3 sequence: CASSNDMKTQYF. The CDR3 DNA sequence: TGTGCCAGTAGCAACGACATGAAGACCCAGTACTTC.

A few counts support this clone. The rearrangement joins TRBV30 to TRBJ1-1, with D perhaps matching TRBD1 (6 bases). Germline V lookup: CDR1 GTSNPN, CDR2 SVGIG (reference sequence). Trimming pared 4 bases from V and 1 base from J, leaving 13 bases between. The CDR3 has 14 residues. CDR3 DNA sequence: TGTGCCTGGACCATAGGACAGAAGAACACTGAAGCTTTCTTT. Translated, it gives CAWTIGQKNTEAFF. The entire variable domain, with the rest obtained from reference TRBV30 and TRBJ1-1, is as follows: SQTIHQWPATLVQPVGSPLSLECTVEGTSNPNLYWYRQAAGRGLQLLFYSVGIGQISSEVPQNLSASRPQDRQFILSSKKLLLSDSGFYLCAWTIGQKNTEAFFGQGTRLTVV.

The CDR3 here is CASRTHSGNEQFF. The CDR3 bases are TGCGCCAGCAGAACCCATAGCGGAAATGAGCAGTTCTTC. This rearrangement joins TRBV4-1 to TRBJ2-1, with D possibly matching TRBD2 (6 bases). The CDR3 consists of 13 residues. The germline V gene has CDR1 MGHRA and CDR2 YSYEKL. Between the trimmed V and J ends, which lost 6 bases and 7 bases, there was a span of 13 bases.

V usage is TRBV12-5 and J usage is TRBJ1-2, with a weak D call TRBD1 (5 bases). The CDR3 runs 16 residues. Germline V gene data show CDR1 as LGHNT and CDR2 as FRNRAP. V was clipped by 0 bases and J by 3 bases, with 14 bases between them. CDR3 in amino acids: CASGLVPRDSYYGYTF. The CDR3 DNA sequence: TGTGCTAGTGGTTTGGTACCTCGGGACTCCTACTATGGCTACACCTTC.

DNA of the CDR3: TGTGCCAGCTCACCACCGACAGCTTACGAGCAGTACTTC. Protein: CASSPPTAYEQYF. The chain combines TRBV18 with TRBJ2-7; TRBD1 is a possible D gene (5 bases). V was clipped by 0 bases and J by 4 bases, with 7 bases between them. This CDR3 has 13 amino acids. Germline assignment: CDR1 KGHSH and CDR2 LQKENI.

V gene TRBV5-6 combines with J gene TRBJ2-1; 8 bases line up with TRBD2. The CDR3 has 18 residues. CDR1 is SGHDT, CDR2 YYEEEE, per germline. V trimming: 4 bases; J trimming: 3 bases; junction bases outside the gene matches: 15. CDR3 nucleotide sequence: TGTGCCAGCAGCCAAAGTAGCGGGGCTTTTAGGAGCTACAATGAGCAGTTCTTC. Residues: CASSQSSGAFRSYNEQFF. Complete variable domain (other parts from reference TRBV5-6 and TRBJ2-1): DAGVTQSPTHLIKTRGQQVTLRCSPKSGHDTVSWYQQALGQGPQFIFQYYEEEERQRGNFPDRFSGHQFPNYSSELNVNALLLGDSALYLCASSQSSGAFRSYNEQFFGPGTRLTVL.